This T cell receptor (beta chain) was observed in a study of T cell responses to AZD1222 COVID-19 vaccine. Only in-frame clones appear in the TCRdb table, and some are missing; sequencing was by immunoSEQ multiplex PCR. Counted here are about 86,000 clones, about 72% occurring once; the ten biggest clones make up over 20%. V lost 6 bases and J lost 4, with 7 bases in between. CDR1 and CDR2 from the germline V gene are MNHEY and SVGAGI. The CDR3 has 13 residues. This clone was seen a handful of times. The rearrangement links TRBV6-5 to TRBJ1-6; the D gene is possibly TRBD1 (5 bases). The input for sequencing was peripheral blood, taken on day 0 of AZD1222 vaccination. The receptor was isolated from an adult in good health. The CDR3 coding sequence is TGTGCCAGCAGAAAGGGGTATAATTCACCCCTCCACTTT. It translates to CASRKGYNSPLHF.